The TCR beta chain under discussion was sequenced for a study of metastatic and nonmetastatic thyroid tumors. CDR3 length equals 12 residues. The V gene lost 4 bases and the J gene lost 3 bases, with 7 bases spanning the gap. Germline CDR1 DFQATT, CDR2 SNEGSKA (reference sequence). TCRdb reprocessed the PCR reads via MiXCR. The top ten clones hold over 8% of a sample with about 18,000 clones, about 34% of them seen once. Ahead of thyroid surgery, no patient had received treatment of any kind. This receptor was taken from a male donor with papillary thyroid cancer or a benign thyroid nodule (not recorded which). Some clones in this sample may be carry-over from other donors' samples. The chain joins TRBV20-1 to TRBJ2-1; D unclear. The sequencing input was tumor tissue. The CDR3: CSAKGGYNEQFF. The DNA for the CDR3 is TGCAGTGCTAAGGGCGGCTACAATGAGCAGTTCTTC.